This is a list of T cell receptor beta chains from one sample in a study of T cell repertoires in cytomegalovirus infection. Their target antigens are unknown. TCRdb re-derived calls from the reads in MiXCR, one entry per CDR3 protein. The sample carries approximately 910,000 distinct CDR3 sequences, about 33% recorded once. Sample: cultured CD8+ T cells from PBMCs, taken from culture after CMV antigen stimulation. Source of these receptors: a human donor in good health (CMV status not recorded). Some clones in this sample may be carry-over from other donors' samples. CDR3s include the opening cysteine and the closing phenylalanine or tryptophan. A D gene is named only where the DNA matches it firmly.

d_call	v_call	j_call	cdr3_aa
TRBD1	TRBV12-3/TRBV12-4	TRBJ1-1	CASSPDSGGYTEAFF
.	TRBV15	TRBJ2-3	CATSSWGRASDTQYF
TRBD1	TRBV5-4	TRBJ2-1	CASSQLGQGIVDEQFF
TRBD1	TRBV6-4	TRBJ2-1	CASSGVLETGIFNEQFF
.	TRBV27	TRBJ1-1	CASSLSPFNTEAFF
.	TRBV12-3/TRBV12-4	TRBJ1-2	CASSPGSTANYGYTF
.	TRBV2	TRBJ2-5	CASSEIKGDQETQYF
.	TRBV7-6	TRBJ2-5	CASSRPPVGSQETQYF
TRBD2	TRBV7-9	TRBJ2-1	CASSPGRGSGGEILVYNEQFF
TRBD1	TRBV7-6	TRBJ2-1	CASGQGQANEQFF
.	TRBV20-1	TRBJ1-1	CSASRVPAGVNTEAFF
TRBD1	TRBV7-6	TRBJ2-2	CASSMTGVLTGELFF
TRBD1	TRBV6-6	TRBJ1-2	CASRTGTGRTF
.	TRBV7-4	TRBJ2-2	CAGLSRSTGELFF
.	TRBV7-9	TRBJ1-2	CASSFGQFNYGYTF
.	TRBV27	TRBJ1-6	CASSLQQYNSPLHF
TRBD1	TRBV20-1	TRBJ1-2	CSANFLTGRYGYTF
.	TRBV2	TRBJ2-1	CASSEENEQFF
.	TRBV4-1	TRBJ1-1	CASSHRKDTEAFF
.	TRBV25-1	TRBJ2-1	CASSDIGTAAYNEQFF
.	TRBV7-9	TRBJ1-2	CASSLAVDDYGYTF
.	TRBV18	TRBJ2-1	CASSPVQPGLKDPNEQFF
.	TRBV4-1	TRBJ1-4	CASSPGRRNEKLFF
.	TRBV27	TRBJ1-2	CASRVGVGNYGYTF
.	TRBV6-1	TRBJ1-2	CASSEGAVPFTF
.	TRBV6-1	TRBJ2-1	CASRITETLYNEQFF
.	TRBV24-1	TRBJ2-1	CATSEGTESWNEQFF
.	TRBV11-2	TRBJ1-6	CASSPWTAGVGSYNSPLHF
.	TRBV27	TRBJ2-5	CASRKWGAMETQYF
TRBD1	TRBV7-9	TRBJ1-5	CASSPPGDRGNQPQHF
.	TRBV12-3/TRBV12-4	TRBJ1-2	CASSWLRSGAGLGYTF
TRBD1	TRBV7-2	TRBJ1-5	CASSLIRGGHNQPQHF
TRBD1	TRBV7-2	TRBJ1-3	CASSTPRQGRGNTIYF
TRBD2	TRBV6-2/TRBV6-3	TRBJ2-1	CASCHRLAGGYNEQFF
TRBD1	TRBV7-8	TRBJ1-5	CASSSNRGTNQPQHF
.	TRBV4-3	TRBJ2-3	CASSQEGLSPTDTQYF
.	TRBV20-1	TRBJ1-2	CIYEILYGYTF
.	TRBV6-5	TRBJ1-2	CASSYDLYYGYTF
.	TRBV27	TRBJ2-5	CASSLSGLTGQETQYF
.	TRBV6-6	TRBJ1-2	CASSYPGRDGYTF
TRBD1	TRBV19	TRBJ1-5	CASSVDRGQRNQPQHF
TRBD2	TRBV12-3/TRBV12-4	TRBJ2-7	CASSLVGLAGGYEQYF
.	TRBV19	TRBJ2-7	CASSIKRAGHEQYF
.	TRBV6-6	TRBJ1-5	CASSYSVNNQPQHF
.	TRBV4-1	TRBJ1-5	CASSQDPTVPDSNQPQHF
.	TRBV7-6	TRBJ1-2	CASSLAPGPNYGYTF
TRBD2	TRBV7-9	TRBJ2-3	CASSKLAGGTTDTQYF
TRBD1	TRBV19	TRBJ1-1	CASSIAGGTEAFF
.	TRBV6-2/TRBV6-3	TRBJ2-3	CASSYSMISTDTQYF